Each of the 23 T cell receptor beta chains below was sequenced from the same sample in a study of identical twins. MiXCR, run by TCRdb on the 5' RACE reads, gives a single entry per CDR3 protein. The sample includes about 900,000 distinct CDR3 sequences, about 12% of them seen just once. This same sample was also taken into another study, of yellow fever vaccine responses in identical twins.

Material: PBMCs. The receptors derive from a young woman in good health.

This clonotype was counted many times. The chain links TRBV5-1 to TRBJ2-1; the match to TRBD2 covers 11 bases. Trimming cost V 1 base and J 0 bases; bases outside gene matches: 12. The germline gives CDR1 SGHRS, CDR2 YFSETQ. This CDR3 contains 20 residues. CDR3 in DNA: TGCGCCAGCAGCTTGTGGGGTGAAGGGACTAGCGGAAGCTCCTACAATGAGCAGTTCTTC. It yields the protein CASSLWGEGTSGSSYNEQFF.

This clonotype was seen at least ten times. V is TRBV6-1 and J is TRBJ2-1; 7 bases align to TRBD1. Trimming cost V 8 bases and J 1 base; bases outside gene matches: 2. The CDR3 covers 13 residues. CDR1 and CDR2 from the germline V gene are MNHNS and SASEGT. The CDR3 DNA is TGTGCCAGCCCGGGACAGTCCTACAATGAGCAGTTCTTC. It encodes CASPGQSYNEQFF.

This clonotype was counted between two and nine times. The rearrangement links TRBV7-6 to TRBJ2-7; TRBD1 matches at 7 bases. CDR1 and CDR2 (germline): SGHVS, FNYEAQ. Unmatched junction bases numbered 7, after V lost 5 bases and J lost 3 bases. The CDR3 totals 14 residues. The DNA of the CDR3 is TGTGCCAGCAGCCCGCAGGGGACAGACTACGAGCAGTACTTC. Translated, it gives CASSPQGTDYEQYF.

Here the CDR3 reads CASSLIGGLSYNEQFF. The CDR3 nucleotides read TGTGCCAGCAGCTTAATCGGCGGACTTTCCTACAATGAGCAGTTCTTC. The chain joins TRBV7-3 to TRBJ2-1; TRBD2 might be the D (5 bases). The germline V and J ends were trimmed by 1 base and 1 base, with 11 bases remaining between them. This CDR3 contains 16 residues. The germline V gene has CDR1 SGHTA and CDR2 FQGTGA.

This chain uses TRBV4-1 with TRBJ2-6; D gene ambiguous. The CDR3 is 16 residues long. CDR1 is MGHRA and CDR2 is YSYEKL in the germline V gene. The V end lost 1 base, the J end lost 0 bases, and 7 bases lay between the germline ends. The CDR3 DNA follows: TGCGCCAGCAGCCAAGGGGATGGCTCTGGGGCCAACGTCCTGACTTTC. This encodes CASSQGDGSGANVLTF.

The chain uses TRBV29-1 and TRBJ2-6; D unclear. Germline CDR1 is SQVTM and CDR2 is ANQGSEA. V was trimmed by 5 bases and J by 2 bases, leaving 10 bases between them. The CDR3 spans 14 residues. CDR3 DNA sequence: TGCAGCGTTTCCCCGGGTACTGGGGCCAACGTCCTGACTTTC. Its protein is CSVSPGTGANVLTF.

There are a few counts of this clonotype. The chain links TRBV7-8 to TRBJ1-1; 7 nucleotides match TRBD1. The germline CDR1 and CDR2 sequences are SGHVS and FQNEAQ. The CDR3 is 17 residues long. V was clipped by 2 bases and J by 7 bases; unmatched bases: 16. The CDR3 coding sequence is TGTGCCAGCAGCTTACCTCCCTACTACAGCGGACAGGTTGAAGCTTTCTTT. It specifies CASSLPPYYSGQVEAFF.

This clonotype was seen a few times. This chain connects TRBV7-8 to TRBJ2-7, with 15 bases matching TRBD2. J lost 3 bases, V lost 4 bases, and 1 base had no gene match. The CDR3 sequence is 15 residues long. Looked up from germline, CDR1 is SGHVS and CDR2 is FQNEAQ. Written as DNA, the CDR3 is TGTGCCAGCAGCTGGACTAGCGGGGGGGTCTACGAGCAGTACGTC. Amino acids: CASSWTSGGVYEQYV.

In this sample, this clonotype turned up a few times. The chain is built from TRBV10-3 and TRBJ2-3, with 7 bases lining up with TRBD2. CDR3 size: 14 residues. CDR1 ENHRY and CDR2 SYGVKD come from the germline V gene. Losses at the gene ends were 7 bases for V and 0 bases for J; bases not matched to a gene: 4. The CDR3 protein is CAINRGESTDTQYF. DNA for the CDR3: TGTGCCATCAACCGGGGGGAGAGCACAGATACGCAGTATTTT.

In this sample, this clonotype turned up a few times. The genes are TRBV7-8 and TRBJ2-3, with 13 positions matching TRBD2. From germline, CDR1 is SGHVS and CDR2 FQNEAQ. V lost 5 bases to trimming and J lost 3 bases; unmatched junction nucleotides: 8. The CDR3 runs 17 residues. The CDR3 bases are TGTGCCAGCAGCACCGGGACTAGCGGGGTTAGGACAGATACGCAGTATTTT. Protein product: CASSTGTSGVRTDTQYF.

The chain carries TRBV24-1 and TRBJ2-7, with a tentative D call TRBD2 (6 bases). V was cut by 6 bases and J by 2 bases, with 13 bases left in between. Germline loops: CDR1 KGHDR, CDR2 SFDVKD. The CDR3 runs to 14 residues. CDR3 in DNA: TGTGCCACCAGTAGCCGGGAGTTCCCCTACGAGCAGTACTTC. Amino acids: CATSSREFPYEQYF.

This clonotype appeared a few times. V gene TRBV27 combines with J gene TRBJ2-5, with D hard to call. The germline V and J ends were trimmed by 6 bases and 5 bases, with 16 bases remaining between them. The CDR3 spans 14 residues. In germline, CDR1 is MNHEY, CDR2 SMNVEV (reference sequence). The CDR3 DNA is TGTGCCAGCAGCCCCGAAGGGTTTTGGGAGACCCAGTACTTC. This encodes CASSPEGFWETQYF.

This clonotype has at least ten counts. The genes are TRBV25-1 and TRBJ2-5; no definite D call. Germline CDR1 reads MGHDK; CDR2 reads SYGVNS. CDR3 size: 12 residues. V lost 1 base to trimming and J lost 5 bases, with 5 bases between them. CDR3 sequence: CASSEFVETQYF. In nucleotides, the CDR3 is TGTGCCAGCAGTGAATTCGTGGAGACCCAGTACTTC.

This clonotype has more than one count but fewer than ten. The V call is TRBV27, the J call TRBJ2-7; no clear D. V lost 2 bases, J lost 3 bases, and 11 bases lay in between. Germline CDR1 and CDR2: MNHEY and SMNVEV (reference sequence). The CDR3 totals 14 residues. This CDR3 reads CASSLIGDYYEQYF. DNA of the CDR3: TGTGCCAGCAGTTTAATAGGAGATTACTACGAGCAGTACTTC.

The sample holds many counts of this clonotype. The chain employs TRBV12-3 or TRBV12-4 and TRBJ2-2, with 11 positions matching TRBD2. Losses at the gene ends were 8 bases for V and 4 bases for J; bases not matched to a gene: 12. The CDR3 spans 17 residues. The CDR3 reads CASLGLAGGRFTGELFF. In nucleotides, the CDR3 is TGTGCCAGCCTGGGGCTAGCGGGGGGCCGATTCACCGGGGAGCTGTTTTTT.

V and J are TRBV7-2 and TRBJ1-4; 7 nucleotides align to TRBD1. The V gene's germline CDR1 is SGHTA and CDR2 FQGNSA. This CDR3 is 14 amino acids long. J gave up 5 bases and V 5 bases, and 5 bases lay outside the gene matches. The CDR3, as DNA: TGTGCCAGCAGCATCGGGACAGCGAATGAAAAACTGTTTTTT. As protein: CASSIGTANEKLFF.

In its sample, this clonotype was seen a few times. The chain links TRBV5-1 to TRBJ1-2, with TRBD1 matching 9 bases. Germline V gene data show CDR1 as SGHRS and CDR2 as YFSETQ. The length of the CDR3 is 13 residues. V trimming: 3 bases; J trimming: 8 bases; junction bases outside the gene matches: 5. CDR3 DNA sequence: TGCGCCAGCAGCTGGGACAGGGTTGAGGGCTACACCTTC. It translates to CASSWDRVEGYTF.

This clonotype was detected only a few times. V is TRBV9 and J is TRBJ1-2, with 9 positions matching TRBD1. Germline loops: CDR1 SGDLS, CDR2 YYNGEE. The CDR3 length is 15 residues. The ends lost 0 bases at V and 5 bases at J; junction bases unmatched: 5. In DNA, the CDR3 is TGTGCCAGCAGCGTAGAGGGACAGGGCCGGTATGGCTACACCTTC. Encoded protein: CASSVEGQGRYGYTF.

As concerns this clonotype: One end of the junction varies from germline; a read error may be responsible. CDR3 DNA: TGTGCCAGCAGATCCCGGGGGGGCTCCCACAATGAGCAGTTCTTC. Its translation: CASRSRGGSHNEQFF. This chain uses TRBV2 with TRBJ2-1; 8 bases fit TRBD2. Germline CDR1 and CDR2: SNHLY and FYNNEI. This CDR3 region has 15 residues.

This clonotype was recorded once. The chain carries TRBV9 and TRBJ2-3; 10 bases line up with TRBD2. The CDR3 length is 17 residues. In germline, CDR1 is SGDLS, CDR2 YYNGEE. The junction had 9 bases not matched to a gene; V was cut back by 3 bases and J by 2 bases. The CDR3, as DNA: TGTGCCAGCAGCGCGGCCCAGACTAGCGGGTACACAGATACGCAGTATTTT. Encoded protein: CASSAAQTSGYTDTQYF.

CDR3 region: CASSLGFVEQYV. DNA for the CDR3: TGTGCCAGCAGCTTAGGTTTCGTCGAGCAGTACGTC. This rearrangement joins TRBV7-8 to TRBJ2-7, with unresolved D. The CDR3 covers 12 residues. Trimming pared 1 base from V and 6 bases from J, leaving 7 bases between. Germline V gene lookup returns CDR1 SGHVS and CDR2 FQNEAQ.

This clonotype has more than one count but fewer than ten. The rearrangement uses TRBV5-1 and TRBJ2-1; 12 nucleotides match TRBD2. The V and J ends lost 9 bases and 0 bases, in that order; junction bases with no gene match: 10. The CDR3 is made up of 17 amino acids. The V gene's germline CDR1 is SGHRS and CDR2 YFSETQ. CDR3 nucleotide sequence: TGCGCCACCACGACTAGCGGGAGTATTGGCTCCTACAATGAGCAGTTCTTC. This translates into CATTTSGSIGSYNEQFF.

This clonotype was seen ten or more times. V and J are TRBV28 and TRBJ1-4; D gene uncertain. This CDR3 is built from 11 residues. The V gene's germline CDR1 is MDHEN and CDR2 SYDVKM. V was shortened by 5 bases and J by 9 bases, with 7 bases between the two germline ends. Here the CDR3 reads CASSQDQKLFF. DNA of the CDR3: TGTGCCAGCAGTCAAGACCAAAAACTGTTTTTT.